This T cell receptor beta chain was captured in a study of PD-1 blockade in mismatch repair-deficient tumors (dated by TCRdb to 2016 to 2017). With respect to the entire study: Between late 2013 and late 2016, more than 75 consecutive patients with about 12 mismatch repair-deficient cancer types, all previously treated and progressing, were enrolled in the trial. Deep sequencing of TCR CDR3 regions was used to track tumor-associated T cell clones in peripheral blood of patients responding to PD-1 blockade. General study outcomes and caveats: Rapid expansion after pembrolizumab followed by contraction, generally before radiologic responses, was shown by tumor-resident clones, which were often undetectable in blood before treatment.

Ends trimmed: V by 1 base, J by 4 bases; bases unmatched to a gene: 6. The CDR3 spans 15 residues, from the cysteine through the phenylalanine. Only the CDR3 DNA is retained, 45 bases long and in frame from the first base. Based on the germline V gene, the CDR1 and CDR2 sequences are SGHRS and YFSETQ. Mismatch repair deficiency was established in every enrolled patient by polymerase chain reaction or immunohistochemistry. Three patients who responded to pembrolizumab therapy underwent TCR sequencing. The phase II trial prospectively tested pembrolizumab PD-1 blockade in advanced mismatch repair-deficient cancers regardless of tissue of origin. Serial peripheral blood T cell samples were collected before and at multiple times after starting PD-1 blockade. Blood sampling times were expressed in weeks after the first pembrolizumab dose. Of note for this clone: There is no known antigen for this receptor. No base qualities exist here, and no much larger clone lies one base off it.

Preparation of the library involved the immunoSEQ multiplex PCR assay. This immuneACCESS table, as held by TCRdb, lists in-frame sequences with V and J called but not all clones. Of the missing ones, under half trace to an unresolved V gene in checked studies; the others have no known cause. In this sample the table shows 90,000 to 130,000 clones, about 80% of which occur a single time. Approximately 5% of the sample is taken by the ten largest. Recombination connected TRBV5-1 to TRBJ2-7; 9 middle bases align to TRBD2. Sequenced here: peripheral blood, sampled 60 weeks after starting pembrolizumab. This sequence was found in an adult with mismatch repair-deficient cancer. This receptor carries the CDR3 CASSLKTSGTYEQYF. The DNA sequence follows: TGCGCCAGCAGCTTGAAGACTAGCGGAACTTACGAGCAGTACTTC.